The subject of this entry is one T cell receptor (beta chain). Its binding antigen is unknown. The input lacks base qualities; no much larger clone sits a single base away. The sample was run on an Illumina NovaSeq 6000. TCRalpha and TCRbeta cDNA libraries were constructed by 5'RACE with constant-segment primers, with sample barcodes and unique molecular identifiers being introduced. Trizol reagent was used to extract RNA from every sample. Libraries were amplified in two PCR steps, with a second sample barcode and Illumina TruSeq adapters added in the second step. Libraries were sequenced on an Illumina NovaSeq with 2 x 150 bp paired-end reads. In the original analysis: The reads were demultiplexed and collapsed into UMI-guided consensus sequences using migec v1.2.7. With mixcr v2.1.11, UMI consensuses were aligned to TRA and TRB V and J templates and assembled into clonotypes. Clonotypes were classified as expanded or contracted when called significant by both edgeR and NoisET, with noise models trained on biological replicates. For edgeR calls, the thresholds were a false discovery rate-adjusted p below 0.01 and a log2 fold-change of 1. As an exploratory analysis of dynamics, PCA with hierarchical clustering was applied to max-normalized trajectories of the 1000 most abundant clonotypes. The CD4 or CD8 phenotype of responding clones was assigned using the separately sequenced CD4+ and CD8+ repertoires. TCRdb reanalyzed the raw reads on its own, using fastp at Q25 for trimming and MiXCR for clone calling, and kept in-frame beta chains. Every entry covers one CDR3 protein and lists the most common genes and DNA from its rows. The V and J calls come from TCRdb's annotation, not from the publication. The sample table contains around 340,000 distinct CDR3 sequences; only one count was recorded for 15% of them. Approximately 20% of the sample comes from the top ten.

This specimen comes from a study of T-cell memory formation after mild COVID-19 (dated by TCRdb to the early 2020s). Context from the whole study: TCR sequence clusters from the two donors were largely donor specific. Longitudinal TCRalpha and TCRbeta repertoire sequencing tracked T-cell clones expanding and contracting after mild COVID-19 in a couple of donors. The cohort was made up of two young adult volunteers, one female and one male, who were previously healthy.

Ficoll-Paque density gradient centrifugation was the method used to isolate PBMCs. Reading from cysteine to phenylalanine, the CDR3 counts 15 amino acids. Of the read, only the CDR3 DNA is kept; its 45 bases are in frame from base 1. From a lookup of the germline V gene, CDR1 and CDR2 are SGDLS and YYNGEE. Between the V and J ends, shortened by 0 bases and 1 base respectively, the junction contains 11 bases. Results and caveats for the whole study, not just this receptor: Some responding clones were detected in pre-infection memory, which suggested that pre-existing cross-reactive memory T cells had joined the SARS-CoV-2 response. The study covered only a couple of mild cases, and larger cohorts including severe cases with pre-infection samples were considered necessary. Contracting CD4+ clones were found mainly in CM and EM memory subsets, while CD8+ clones were enriched in EMRA. Whether the second-wave clones peaking on day 37 were SARS-CoV-2 specific was not confirmed. Clones that contracted from day 15 to 85 showed balanced CD4/CD8 phenotypes, whereas a second wave of clones that expanded from day 15 to 37 leaned towards CD4+.

Sequencing was carried out using PBMCs or a T cell subset sorted from them (not recorded which). This TCR came from a man between 18 and 35 years old who had mild COVID-19 (a few samples of this study predate the infection). The sample titles of this study are shuffled in the database, so cell type and time point are left out; the donor was told from shared clones. The sequence links TRBV9 to TRBJ2-7, with no reliable assignment of the D segment. At the DNA level, the sequence is TGTGCCAGCAGCGTAGGAGAACCCGGGTCCTACGAGCAGTACTTC. The translation is CASSVGEPGSYEQYF.